This T cell receptor beta chain comes out of a study of STAT5B mutations in CD4+ large granular lymphocyte leukemia. The CDR3 runs to 15 residues. J lost 12 bases, V lost 1 base, and 9 bases had no gene match. Germline CDR1 reads MNHNS; CDR2 reads SASEGT. Data came from immunoSEQ multiplex PCR; TCRdb stores just in-frame clones and leaves some out. The sample yields fewer than 35,000 clones, 74% seen once. The source is a human donor in good health. The sample taken for sequencing was CD4+ T cells from blood buffy coats. The rearrangement links TRBV6-1 to TRBJ1-6; 7 bases map to TRBD1. CDR3: CASSEVEDRSKPLHF. The CDR3 coding sequence is TGTGCCAGCAGTGAAGTTGAGGACAGGTCCAAACCCCTCCACTTT.